This T cell receptor (beta chain) was sequenced for a study of T-cell memory formation after mild COVID-19. Study-wide points: The finding that pre-infection memory included some responding clones suggested that cross-reactive memory joined. Mostly located in CM and EM were contracting CD4+ clones, with contracting CD8+ clones located in EMRA. Clones shrinking from day 15 to 85 showed even CD4/CD8 mixes; later expanders tilted CD4+.

Trimming stripped 0 bases from V and 4 bases from J, with 11 bases between. From germline, CDR1 is MNHEY and CDR2 SMNVEV (reference sequence). The CDR3 contains 15 residues. In regard to this clonotype: Its specificity is unknown.

In TCRdb, the 5' RACE reads were re-called with MiXCR into one record per CDR3 protein. This table has over 450,000 distinct CDR3 sequences, roughly 22% appearing once. This rearrangement joins TRBV27 to TRBJ2-3; TRBD1 is a possible D gene (5 bases). The sequence came from an adult woman who had mild COVID-19 (a few samples of this study predate the infection). Cell type and time point are not known. The sequenced sample was PBMCs or a T cell subset sorted from them (not recorded which). CDR3 DNA sequence: TGTGCCAGCAGTTTATCCCCAGGGTGGTCAGATACGCAGTATTTT. Translating gives CASSLSPGWSDTQYF.